This T cell receptor beta chain derives from a study of breast tumors, draining lymph nodes, adjacent tissues. This CDR3 has 14 amino acids. Germline V CDR1 and CDR2: SGHTA, FQGTGA. The V gene end was trimmed by 8 bases and the J gene end by 6 bases; junction bases not matched to a gene: 10. Study results and limitations: Luminal-like breast cancer showed significantly higher tumor–nontumor repertoire similarity than basal-like. The data were judged consistent with most tumor T cells coming from lymph node and expanding in tumor. Compared with lymph nodes, tumors were less diverse; compared with nontumor tissue, more.

Using its own MiXCR run on the multiplex PCR reads, TCRdb lists one record per CDR3 protein. The sample has 120,000 to 150,000 distinct CDR3 sequences; about 33% are singletons. The lymph nodes were axillary draining lymph nodes from breast cancer patients. As for this clonotype: Its specificity is unknown. The conserved phenylalanine or tryptophan is not found at the CDR3 terminus, so this likely reflects a read error.

The sample was axillary lymph node tissue. The J gene is TRBJ2-1, the V gene TRBV7-3; 7 nucleotides line up with TRBD2. This clonotype originated in a female donor with breast cancer. Some clones in this sample may be carry-over from other donors' samples. CDR3 protein: CASGIAGARNEQFL. Written as DNA, the CDR3 is TGTGCCAGCGGAATAGCGGGCGCCCGCAATGAGCAGTTCCTC.